This T cell receptor (beta chain) was found in a study of T cells after yellow fever vaccination. From the 5' RACE reads, TCRdb called clonotypes with MiXCR, one entry per CDR3 protein. The table lists approximately 140,000 distinct CDR3 sequences, roughly 8.2% of them singletons, with under 0.95% in the top ten. This clonotype was detected many times. Its antigen is currently unknown. Overall study results and limits: Peak timing came faster in the weaker secondary response, day 5 versus 15. Most clones from primary vaccination were detected again post-booster (around 96% CD4, roughly 85% CD8).

The CDR3 has 15 amino acids. This chain connects TRBV3-2 to TRBJ1-6. TRBV3-2 is marked as a pseudogene. This specimen consisted of CD4+ T cells sorted from PBMCs, obtained 5 days after the yellow fever booster vaccination. The sequence came from a man between 25 and 39 years old who received the YFV17D yellow fever vaccine. In DNA form, the CDR3 reads TGTGCCAGCAGCCCCCGGGACTCGAGAAATTCACCCCTCCACTTT. Protein product: CASSPRDSRNSPLHF.